This T cell receptor beta chain was observed in a study of identical twins. A universal primer site arose from template switching, and cDNA bore unique molecular identifiers. TCRdb fed the 5' RACE reads into MiXCR, producing one record per CDR3 protein. The top ten clones hold 14% to 15% of a sample with about 200,000 distinct CDR3 sequences, roughly 7.1% of them seen once. The table lists this clonotype with many counts. V was clipped by 4 bases and J by 9 bases; unmatched bases: 17. Per germline, CDR1 SNHLY and CDR2 FYNNEI. This CDR3 is built from 16 residues. These same data were also listed under a study on T cells expressing NK-cell markers. That report notes: The study drew TCR beta repertoires from sorted CD3+CD56+NKG2C+, CD3+CD56+NKG2C- and CD3+CD56-NKG2C+ T cells. These clonotypes, the leaders elsewhere, also led the CD3+CD56-NKG2C+ fraction in four donors.

This TCR was recovered from a woman under 30 in good health. Sequenced input: CD8+ T cells sorted from blood. The chain has TRBV2 and TRBJ2-7, with TRBD1 matching 8 bases. The CDR3 DNA sequence: TGTGCCAGCAGTGTAAATCCGACAGGGGTCTTCGCCCGGCAGTACTTC. This translates into CASSVNPTGVFARQYF.